The present T cell receptor beta chain was sequenced within a study of blood T cell repertoires in COVID-19. Background on the study: PBMCs, B-cell-depleted T cells, or T cells were the source of the cDNA or gDNA that made up the material.

The repertoire was sequenced with immunoSEQ multiplex PCR; TCRdb's copy has only in-frame clones and lacks some. The sample comprises some 100,000 clones, about 84% of which are singletons, and approximately 4.5% rests with the top ten. Germline CDR1 is SEHNR and CDR2 is FQNEAQ (reference sequence). There are 19 residues in the CDR3. The trim removed 1 base at V and 3 bases at J, leaving 10 bases unmatched. This clone was seen just once. Material for sequencing was peripheral blood. This TCR was sampled from a man aged 55 to 70 with acute or convalescent COVID-19. The chain combines TRBV7-9 with TRBJ2-7; 15 bases map to TRBD2. The CDR3 DNA sequence: TGTGCCAGCAGCTTAGGGACTAGCGGGAGGGCCGGCCCGCTCTACGAGCAGTACTTC. Translating gives CASSLGTSGRAGPLYEQYF.